Below are 32 T cell receptor beta chains sequenced from a single sample in a study of vaccination effects on CD4 cells after COVID-19. Under the ViraFEST assay, PBMC were stimulated with viral peptide pools so that antigen-specific CD4+ T cells expanded. Sequencing was performed afterwards. On approximately day 9 of culture, CD4+ T cells were separated out. The infection with SARS-CoV-2 (confirmed by PCR) occurred in this person between March and December 2020. Assay used: immunoSEQ multiplex PCR; TCRdb lists only in-frame clones, some missing. Among about 37,000 clones listed, about two thirds were seen once. Their target antigens are unknown. This sample comprised CD4+ T cells from PBMCs cultured with a peptide pool, obtained before COVID-19 vaccination. These receptors all stem from a human donor who had a prior SARS-CoV-2 infection.

The chain uses TRBV7-2 and TRBJ2-1, with unresolved D. Trimming left V 3 bases short and J 9 bases short, with 15 bases between. CDR3 length: 14 amino acids. CDR1 and CDR2 from the germline V gene are SGHTA and FQGNSA. The CDR3 nucleotides are TGTGCCAGCAGCTTTGATCTAGGGTTTGGTGAGCAGTTCTTC. Residues: CASSFDLGFGEQFF.

This sequence joins TRBV7-9 and TRBJ1-1, with D unresolved. The CDR3 is 13 residues long. V was pared by 1 base and J by 0 bases, with 3 bases between. Germline values: CDR1 SEHNR, CDR2 FQNEAQ (reference sequence). The CDR3 sequence is CASSLVLNTEAFF. The DNA for the CDR3 is TGTGCCAGCAGCTTAGTGTTGAACACTGAAGCTTTCTTT.

The gene calls are TRBV5-1 and TRBJ2-5, with 14 bases aligning to TRBD2. CDR3 size: 17 residues. Unmatched junction bases numbered 6, after V lost 0 bases and J lost 5 bases. Germline loops: CDR1 SGHRS, CDR2 YFSETQ. The CDR3, as DNA: TGCGCCAGCAGCTTGGTGACTAGCGGGGGGGCCTGGGAGACCCAGTACTTC. Its translation: CASSLVTSGGAWETQYF. The full variable domain, with the rest looked up from reference TRBV5-1 and TRBJ2-5, is KAGVTQTPRYLIKTRGQQVTLSCSPISGHRSVSWYQQTPGQGLQFLFEYFSETQRNKGNFPGRFSGRQFSNSRSEMNVSTLELGDSALYLCASSLVTSGGAWETQYFGPGTRLLVL.

CDR3 nucleotide sequence: TGTGCCAGCAGTTTGTTGCGAGGAAGTGGGGGCTACACCTTC. Translated: CASSLLRGSGGYTF. The rearrangement links TRBV27 to TRBJ1-2; D gene uncertain. The germline CDR1 and CDR2 sequences are MNHEY and SMNVEV (reference sequence). V dropped 3 bases and J dropped 8 bases, with 16 bases sitting between them. The CDR3 contains 14 residues.

This clone appeared a few times. The chain combines TRBV5-1 with TRBJ1-4; no reliable D call. The CDR3 extends over 14 amino acids. CDR1 is SGHRS and CDR2 is YFSETQ in the germline V gene. Trimming stripped 4 bases from V and 0 bases from J, with 7 bases between. This CDR3 reads CASSRDSTNEKLFF. The CDR3 DNA sequence: TGCGCCAGCAGCCGGGATTCAACTAATGAAAAACTGTTTTTT. The full variable domain, with the rest looked up from reference TRBV5-1 and TRBJ1-4, is KAGVTQTPRYLIKTRGQQVTLSCSPISGHRSVSWYQQTPGQGLQFLFEYFSETQRNKGNFPGRFSGRQFSNSRSEMNVSTLELGDSALYLCASSRDSTNEKLFFGSGTQLSVL.

This clone appeared a single time. CDR3 DNA sequence: TGCGCCAGCACCATAACCGGGACAGGGAATTCACCCCTCCACTTT. It codes for CASTITGTGNSPLHF. The chain couples TRBV5-1 to TRBJ1-6; 9 nucleotides line up with TRBD1. V trimming: 6 bases; J trimming: 7 bases; junction bases outside the gene matches: 8. The CDR3 is 15 residues long. Germline V gene lookup returns CDR1 SGHRS and CDR2 YFSETQ.

The rearrangement uses TRBV11-3 and TRBJ2-4; no firm D call. The CDR3 totals 14 residues. V lost 5 bases, J lost 8 bases, and 16 bases lay in between. The germline CDR1 and CDR2 sequences are SGHNT and YENEEA. The CDR3 protein is CASSHGSAEDIQYF. Written as DNA, the CDR3 is TGTGCCAGCAGCCACGGCTCAGCCGAAGACATTCAGTACTTC.

This chain links TRBV25-1 with TRBJ1-2; D gene ambiguous. The V and J ends lost 4 bases and 8 bases respectively, with 20 bases between them. The germline CDR1 and CDR2 sequences are MGHDK and SYGVNS. This CDR3 is built from 15 residues. CDR3 sequence (DNA): TGTGCCAGCAGTGGGGGTTCTGACCCCCTGGGCGGCTACACCTTC. Encoded protein: CASSGGSDPLGGYTF.

This chain joins TRBV30 and TRBJ2-3; 8 bases map to TRBD2. Germline CDR1 GTSNPN, CDR2 SVGIG (reference sequence). There are 11 residues in the CDR3. The ends lost 5 bases at V and 7 bases at J; junction bases unmatched: 2. The DNA of the CDR3 is TGTGCCTGGGCGGGAGGTAATACGCAGTATTTT. As protein: CAWAGGNTQYF.

This clone showed up just a few times. The chain carries TRBV18 and TRBJ2-7; 12 bases map to TRBD2. The germline V gene encodes CDR1 KGHSH and CDR2 LQKENI. The CDR3 totals 15 residues. J was trimmed by 5 bases and V by 6 bases; bases with no gene match: 8. As DNA, the CDR3 is TGTGCCAGCTCGCCGAGACTAGCGGGAGATCACGAGCAGTACTTC. Translation: CASSPRLAGDHEQYF.

The chain couples TRBV5-6 to TRBJ2-5; D gene unclear. Germline V lookup: CDR1 SGHDT, CDR2 YYEEEE. The CDR3 has 14 amino acids. The V gene lost 5 bases and the J gene lost 1 base, with 12 bases spanning the gap. Here the CDR3 reads CASRREHGQETQYF. In DNA form, the CDR3 reads TGTGCCAGCAGACGAGAACACGGCCAAGAGACCCAGTACTTC. Looking up the rest from reference TRBV5-6 and TRBJ2-5 gives the full variable domain: DAGVTQSPTHLIKTRGQQVTLRCSPKSGHDTVSWYQQALGQGPQFIFQYYEEEERQRGNFPDRFSGHQFPNYSSELNVNALLLGDSALYLCASRREHGQETQYFGPGTRLLVL.

V is TRBV4-3 and J is TRBJ2-5; tentatively, D is TRBD1 or TRBD2 (5 bases each). Germline loops: CDR1 LGHNA, CDR2 YSLEER. The CDR3 has 15 amino acids. Trimming cost V 2 bases and J 5 bases, with 15 bases left between them. Here the CDR3 DNA reads TGCGCCAGCAGCCAACTAGGGACGACGGGGGAGACCCAGTACTTC. It codes for CASSQLGTTGETQYF.

This chain connects TRBV6-5 to TRBJ1-1, with 7 bases lining up with TRBD1. Germline V gives CDR1 MNHEY, CDR2 SVGAGI. The CDR3 has 13 amino acids. V gave up 6 bases and J gave up 3 bases; unmatched junction bases: 4. CDR3 coding DNA: TGTGCCAGCAGCTCTCAGGGGGACACTGAAGCTTTCTTT. Its translation: CASSSQGDTEAFF.

The genes are TRBV5-1 and TRBJ2-1; perhaps TRBD2 as D (5 bases). The CDR3 sequence is 15 residues long. The V gene's germline CDR1 is SGHRS and CDR2 YFSETQ. V was cut by 4 bases and J by 1 base, with 12 bases left in between. CDR3 DNA: TGCGCCAGCAGCCACCTAAGCGGTTCCTACAATGAGCAGTTCTTC. Amino acids: CASSHLSGSYNEQFF.

The J gene is TRBJ2-7, the V gene TRBV5-1; D gene ambiguous. The CDR3 extends over 14 amino acids. Trimming took off 5 bases at V and 1 base at J, with 13 bases between the two ends. Germline lookup yields CDR1 SGHRS and CDR2 YFSETQ. CDR3 in DNA: TGCGCCAGCAGTTCTATAGGGCCTTCCTACGAGCAGTACTTC. This encodes CASSSIGPSYEQYF.

V and J are TRBV7-3 and TRBJ2-3; 8 bases align to TRBD1. Trimming at V came to 7 bases and at J to 4 bases, leaving 7 bases not matched to a gene. This CDR3 is built from 14 residues. The germline CDR1 and CDR2 sequences are SGHTA and FQGTGA. The CDR3 protein is CASNAGTGADTQYF. DNA of the CDR3: TGTGCCAGCAACGCGGGGACAGGAGCAGATACGCAGTATTTT.

This clone was seen only a few times. The chain carries TRBV7-8 and TRBJ1-5, with D perhaps TRBD1 (6 bases). There are 16 residues in the CDR3. Germline V CDR1 and CDR2: SGHVS, FQNEAQ. Trimming stripped 1 base from V and 3 bases from J, with 13 bases between. The CDR3 region is CASSLVSTGYNQPQHF. The CDR3 DNA is TGTGCCAGCAGCTTAGTATCCACAGGGTACAATCAGCCCCAGCATTTT.

This clone was detected once. This chain uses TRBV7-2 with TRBJ1-2; TRBD1 agrees at 7 bases. CDR1 SGHTA and CDR2 FQGNSA come from the germline V gene. The V segment lost 3 bases and the J segment 3 bases; nucleotides outside the gene matches: 7. The CDR3 covers 15 residues. The CDR3 is CASSLLGTVDYGYTF. The DNA for the CDR3 is TGTGCCAGCAGCTTGTTAGGGACAGTTGACTATGGCTACACCTTC.

CDR3 nucleotide sequence: TGTGCCAGCAGCTTCAGCCAGTTGAGTGAGCAGTACTTC. Its protein is CASSFSQLSEQYF. The V and J genes are TRBV11-3 and TRBJ2-7; D not certain. The CDR3 totals 13 residues. Trimming shortened V by 3 bases and J by 7 bases, and 13 bases separated the two germline ends. Germline V gene data show CDR1 as SGHNT and CDR2 as YENEEA.

The CDR3, as DNA: TGTGCCAGCAGTTACTCGTCCGGGAAAAATAACTATGGCTACACCTTC. Translation: CASSYSSGKNNYGYTF. The chain is built from TRBV6-5 and TRBJ1-2; D is ambiguous. This CDR3 comprises 16 residues. V gave up 0 bases and J gave up 1 base, with 12 bases separating them. Germline V lookup: CDR1 MNHEY, CDR2 SVGAGI.

Worth noting for this clone: At one of its ends the junction is not consistent with the germline gene, which may arise from a read error. Here the CDR3 reads CASSTPIDRTEAFF. CDR3 sequence (DNA): TGTGCCAGCTCAACACCCATCGACAGGACTGAAGCTTTCTTT. The chain uses TRBV18 and TRBJ1-1, with a tentative D call TRBD1 (6 bases). CDR1 KGHSH and CDR2 LQKENI come from the germline V gene. This CDR3 contains 14 residues. The full variable domain, in which reference TRBV18 and TRBJ1-1 provide the parts outside the CDR3, is NAGVMQNPRHLVRRRGQEARLRCSPMKGHSHVYWYRQLPEEGLKFMVYLQKENIIDESGMPKERFSAEFPKEGPSILRIQQVVRGDSAAYFCASSTPIDRTEAFFGQGTRLTVV.

V gene TRBV6-1 combines with J gene TRBJ1-4, with 7 bases fitting TRBD1. From germline, CDR1 is MNHNS and CDR2 SASEGT. J was trimmed by 6 bases and V by 6 bases; bases with no gene match: 7. The CDR3 spans 14 residues. The CDR3 DNA reads as TGTGCCAGCAGATACCAGGGGGGTTATGAAAAACTGTTTTTT. This gives the protein CASRYQGGYEKLFF.

The J gene is TRBJ2-5, the V gene TRBV4-1; 7 nucleotides agree with TRBD1. Unmatched junction bases numbered 6, after V lost 0 bases and J lost 2 bases. The CDR3 has 16 amino acids. Germline CDR1 and CDR2: MGHRA and YSYEKL. CDR3 region: CASSQDGPGQQETQYF. The CDR3 coding sequence is TGCGCCAGCAGCCAAGATGGCCCGGGACAGCAAGAGACCCAGTACTTC.

The chain combines TRBV10-3 with TRBJ2-1; tentatively, D is TRBD1 (6 bases). The CDR3 loop spans 14 amino acids. V was shortened by 5 bases and J by 0 bases, with 8 bases between the two germline ends. CDR1 ENHRY and CDR2 SYGVKD come from the germline V gene. The CDR3 DNA is TGTGCCATCAGTTGGGACAACTCCTACAATGAGCAGTTCTTC. Amino acids: CAISWDNSYNEQFF.

The V call is TRBV5-4, the J call TRBJ2-3; 8 nucleotides match TRBD2. Germline V lookup: CDR1 SGHNT, CDR2 YYREEE (reference sequence). CDR3 size: 14 residues. Trimming took 2 bases from V and 5 from J; bases not matched to a gene: 4. CDR3 nucleotides: TGTGCCAGCAGCTTTAGCGGGGCGGGAGATACGCAGTATTTT. It translates to CASSFSGAGDTQYF.

This clone was seen a handful of times. The V and J genes are TRBV4-2 and TRBJ2-7; tentatively, D is TRBD1 or TRBD2 (6 bases each). Per the germline V gene, CDR1 is LGHNA and CDR2 is YNFKEQ. This CDR3 region has 15 residues. Between the trimmed V and J ends, which lost 4 bases and 2 bases, there was a span of 15 bases. CDR3 region: CASSPGTGAAYEQYF. The CDR3 DNA sequence: TGTGCCAGCAGCCCTGGAACGGGGGCCGCCTACGAGCAGTACTTC.

The CDR3 DNA is TGTGCCAGCAGCTTAGCGGGGGGACCGCTCTACAATGAGCAGTTCTTC. Protein: CASSLAGGPLYNEQFF. V is TRBV11-3 and J is TRBJ2-1; 7 bases are a match to TRBD2. The germline gives CDR1 SGHNT, CDR2 YENEEA. This CDR3 is built from 16 residues. V was pared by 1 base and J by 3 bases, with 6 bases of the junction left unmatched.

The rearrangement joins TRBV6-6 to TRBJ2-6; D remains ambiguous. Germline V CDR1 and CDR2: MNHNY, SVGAGI (reference sequence). The CDR3 contains 16 residues. Between the trimmed V and J ends, which lost 7 bases and 0 bases, there was a span of 13 bases. CDR3 residues: CASMSHFSSGANVLTF. For the CDR3, the DNA is TGTGCCAGCATGAGCCACTTCAGCTCTGGGGCCAACGTCCTGACTTTC.

This sequence joins TRBV6-6 and TRBJ1-2; perhaps TRBD1 as D (5 bases). Germline V lookup: CDR1 MNHNY, CDR2 SVGAGI (reference sequence). This CDR3 region has 15 residues. V was cut by 5 bases and J by 4 bases, with 17 bases left in between. CDR3 DNA: TGTGCCAGCAGTACCTCGACAGTGGTGGGCTATGGCTACACCTTC. Its translation is CASSTSTVVGYGYTF.

The J gene is TRBJ1-2, the V gene TRBV19; D uncertain. Between the trimmed V and J ends, which lost 3 bases and 3 bases, there was a span of 11 bases. The CDR3 sequence is 14 residues long. The germline CDR1 and CDR2 sequences are LNHDA and SQIVND (reference sequence). The CDR3 loop is CASSILLGDYGYTF. The CDR3 coding sequence is TGTGCCAGTAGTATCCTCCTAGGCGACTATGGCTACACCTTC. The full variable domain, rest sourced from reference TRBV19 and TRBJ1-2, is DGGITQSPKYLFRKEGQNVTLSCEQNLNHDAMYWYRQDPGQGLRLIYYSQIVNDFQKGDIAEGYSVSREKKESFPLTVTSAQKNPTAFYLCASSILLGDYGYTFGSGTRLTVV.

This chain links TRBV7-9 with TRBJ1-1; the match to TRBD1 covers 8 bases. Losses at the gene ends were 5 bases for V and 5 bases for J; bases not matched to a gene: 7. The CDR3 covers 14 residues. Germline values: CDR1 SEHNR, CDR2 FQNEAQ (reference sequence). The DNA for the CDR3 is TGTGCCAGCAGCCTCAGACAGGGGTCTACTGAAGCTTTCTTT. Encoded protein: CASSLRQGSTEAFF.

This rearrangement joins TRBV6-5 to TRBJ1-2, with D uncertain. The CDR3 has 13 residues. Germline CDR1 and CDR2: MNHEY and SVGAGI. Trimming shortened V by 2 bases and J by 8 bases, and 12 bases separated the two germline ends. The CDR3 protein is CASSYRHDKGYTF. The DNA for the CDR3 is TGTGCCAGCAGTTACCGCCATGATAAGGGCTACACCTTC.